Each of the 13 T cell receptor beta chains below was sequenced from the same sample in a study of T cells in localized non-small cell lung cancer. The repertoire was sequenced with immunoSEQ multiplex PCR; TCRdb's copy has only in-frame clones and lacks some. Here the sample spans about 35,000 clones, 75% to 95% being singletons. The sample in question was peripheral blood mononuclear cells, obtained before any cancer treatment. These receptors originate from an older female donor with stage II lung adenocarcinoma.

The chain combines TRBV11-2 with TRBJ2-7; D is perhaps TRBD1 or TRBD2 (5 bases each). V lost 3 bases to trimming and J lost 3 bases, with 12 bases between them. The CDR3 consists of 14 residues. Germline CDR1 reads SGHAT; CDR2 reads FQNNGV. CDR3 protein: CASSFQGTLYEQYF. Written as DNA, the CDR3 is TGTGCCAGCAGCTTTCAAGGGACCCTCTACGAGCAGTACTTC.

This rearrangement joins TRBV2 to TRBJ2-3, with D unclear. In germline, CDR1 is SNHLY, CDR2 FYNNEI. This CDR3 is built from 14 residues. The V and J ends lost 6 bases and 2 bases respectively, with 12 bases between them. This chain's CDR3 is CASSLGQITDTQYF. CDR3 DNA: TGTGCCAGCAGCTTAGGGCAGATCACAGATACGCAGTATTTT.

This sequence joins TRBV15 and TRBJ1-5; D uncertain. V gave up 1 base and J gave up 8 bases, with 9 bases separating them. The CDR3 runs to 13 residues. Germline lookup yields CDR1 LNHNV and CDR2 YYDKDF (reference sequence). Written as DNA, the CDR3 is TGTGCCACCAGCAGAGGAATCGGTGAGCCCCAGCATTTT. Protein product: CATSRGIGEPQHF.

In DNA, the CDR3 is TGTGCCAGCAGTGATAGACTAGCGGGAGGGGTTGAGCAGTTCTTC. This gives the protein CASSDRLAGGVEQFF. This chain joins TRBV2 and TRBJ2-1, with 14 positions matching TRBD2. The CDR3 loop spans 15 amino acids. The V segment lost 3 bases and the J segment 9 bases; nucleotides outside the gene matches: 4. Germline lookup yields CDR1 SNHLY and CDR2 FYNNEI.

The chain employs TRBV7-8 and TRBJ2-2; D tentatively reads TRBD1 or TRBD2 (6 bases each). Germline CDR1 SGHVS, CDR2 FQNEAQ. V lost 6 bases, J lost 3 bases, and 14 bases lay in between. This CDR3 is 15 amino acids long. The CDR3 DNA follows: TGTGCCAGCAGGGCGGGGACAATGTACACCGGGGAGCTGTTTTTT. It translates to CASRAGTMYTGELFF. Filled out from reference TRBV7-8 and TRBJ2-2, the complete variable domain reads GAGVSQSPRYKVAKRGQDVALRCDPISGHVSLFWYQQALGQGPEFLTYFQNEAQLDKSGLPSDRFFAERPEGSVSTLKIQRTQQEDSAVYLCASRAGTMYTGELFFGEGSRLTVL.

This chain uses TRBV7-2 with TRBJ1-6, with D possibly TRBD1 on 6 matching bases. CDR3 length: 17 residues. V gave up 5 bases and J gave up 8 bases, with 22 bases separating them. In germline, CDR1 is SGHTA, CDR2 FQGNSA. The CDR3 DNA sequence: TGTGCCAGCAGCGCTATGGGGGCAACAGGGCGCGATTCACCCCTCCACTTT. This translates into CASSAMGATGRDSPLHF.

The J gene is TRBJ2-3, the V gene TRBV6-5, with a possible D match to TRBD2 (6 bases). V was pared by 0 bases and J by 7 bases, with 8 bases between. Germline CDR1 MNHEY, CDR2 SVGAGI. This CDR3 spans 13 amino acids. Written as DNA, the CDR3 is TGTGCCAGCAGTTACTCGACTAGGTATACGCAGTATTTT. Protein sequence: CASSYSTRYTQYF.

The chain uses TRBV6-1 and TRBJ1-3, with TRBD1 matching over 7 bases. V lost 10 bases to trimming and J lost 2 bases; unmatched junction nucleotides: 2. This CDR3 region has 12 residues. CDR1 and CDR2 from the germline V gene are MNHNS and SASEGT. The CDR3 reads CANRGPGNTIYF. The DNA for the CDR3 is TGTGCCAACAGGGGACCTGGAAACACCATATATTTT.

The V and J genes are TRBV9 and TRBJ2-1; 7 bases align to TRBD1. After removal of 4 bases from V and 6 bases from J, the junction contained 7 bases not matched to a gene. Per the germline V gene, CDR1 is SGDLS and CDR2 is YYNGEE. The CDR3 is made up of 14 amino acids. The CDR3: CASSSRTGSNEQFF. CDR3 bases: TGTGCCAGCAGCTCCCGGACAGGTAGCAATGAGCAGTTCTTC.

The chain employs TRBV28 and TRBJ1-5; perhaps TRBD1 as D (5 bases). The V gene lost 6 bases and the J gene lost 2 bases, with 8 bases spanning the gap. The CDR3 length is 13 residues. Germline CDR1 MDHEN, CDR2 SYDVKM. The CDR3 bases are TGTGCCAGCAGGGGGCAGGGCAATCAGCCCCAGCATTTT. Translated: CASRGQGNQPQHF.

The J gene is TRBJ2-2, the V gene TRBV6-1; D remains ambiguous. The germline V gene has CDR1 MNHNS and CDR2 SASEGT. The V end was cut by 2 bases, the J end by 0 bases, with 7 bases between. This CDR3 has 15 amino acids. The CDR3 coding sequence is TGTGCCAGCAGTGAAATGTCCGCGAACACCGGGGAGCTGTTTTTT. It specifies CASSEMSANTGELFF.

V gene TRBV4-3 combines with J gene TRBJ2-7; 11 bases agree with TRBD1. Germline V CDR1 and CDR2: LGHNA, YSLEER. Trimming took 4 bases from V and 4 from J; bases not matched to a gene: 3. The CDR3 has 14 amino acids. This chain's CDR3 is CASSRGQGAYEQYF. The CDR3 nucleotides read TGCGCCAGCAGCCGAGGACAGGGGGCATACGAGCAGTACTTC.

V and J are TRBV6-6 and TRBJ1-1; D call uncertain. The CDR3 contains 14 residues. Germline CDR1 is MNHNY and CDR2 is SVGAGI (reference sequence). V was shortened by 10 bases and J by 2 bases, with 17 bases between the two germline ends. CDR3 sequence (DNA): TGTGCCACCAAACTCGGACGGCAAAACACTGAAGCTTTCTTT. Protein sequence: CATKLGRQNTEAFF.